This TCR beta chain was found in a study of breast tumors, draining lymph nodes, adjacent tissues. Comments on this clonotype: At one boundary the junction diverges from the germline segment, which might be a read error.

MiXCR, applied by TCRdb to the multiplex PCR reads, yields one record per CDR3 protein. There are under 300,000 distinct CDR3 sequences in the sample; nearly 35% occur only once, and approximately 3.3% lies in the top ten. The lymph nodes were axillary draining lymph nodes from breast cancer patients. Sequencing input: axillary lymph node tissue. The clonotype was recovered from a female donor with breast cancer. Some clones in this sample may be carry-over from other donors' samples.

CDR3 region: CASRSPGGRYNAQLF. DNA of the CDR3: TGTGCCAGCAGGTCCCCGGGAGGGCGGTACAATGCGCAGCTCTTC. The rearrangement uses TRBV7-2 and TRBJ2-1; 8 bases are shared with TRBD2. The CDR3 contains 15 residues. Per the germline V gene, CDR1 is SGHTA and CDR2 is FQGNSA.